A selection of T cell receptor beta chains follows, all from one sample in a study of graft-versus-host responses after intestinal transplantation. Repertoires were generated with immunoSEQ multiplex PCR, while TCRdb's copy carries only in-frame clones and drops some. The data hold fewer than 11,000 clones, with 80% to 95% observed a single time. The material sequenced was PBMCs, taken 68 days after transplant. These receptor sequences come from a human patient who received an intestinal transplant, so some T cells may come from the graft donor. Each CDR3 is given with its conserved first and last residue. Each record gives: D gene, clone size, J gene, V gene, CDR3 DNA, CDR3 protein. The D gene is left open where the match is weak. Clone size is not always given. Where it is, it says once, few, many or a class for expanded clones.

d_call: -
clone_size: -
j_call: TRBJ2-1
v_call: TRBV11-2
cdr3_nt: TGTGCCAGCGAAAGGGCCCGGGGTCCCTACAATGAGCAGTTCTTC
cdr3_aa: CASERARGPYNEQFF

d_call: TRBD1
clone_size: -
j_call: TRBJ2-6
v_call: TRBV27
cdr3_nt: TGTGCCAGCCTAGGGGGCGCCGAAAGCTCTGGGGCCAACGTCCTGACTTTC
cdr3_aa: CASLGGAESSGANVLTF

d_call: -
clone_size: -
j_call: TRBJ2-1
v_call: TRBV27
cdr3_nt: TGTGCCAGCGGGGTCTACAATGAGCAGTTCTTC
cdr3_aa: CASGVYNEQFF

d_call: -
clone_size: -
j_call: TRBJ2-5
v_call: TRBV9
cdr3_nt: TGTGCCAGCAGCGTAGGGGGGATGGAGACCCAGTACTTC
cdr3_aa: CASSVGGMETQYF

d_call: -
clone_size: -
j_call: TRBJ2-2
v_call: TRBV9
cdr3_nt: TGTGCCAGCAGCGGAGGTGGCGGGGAGCTGTTTTTT
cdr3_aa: CASSGGGGELFF

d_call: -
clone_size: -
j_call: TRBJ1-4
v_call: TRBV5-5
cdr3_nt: TGTGCCAGCAGCGAGAGAGGGAGCAATGAAAAACTGTTTTTT
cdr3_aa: CASSERGSNEKLFF

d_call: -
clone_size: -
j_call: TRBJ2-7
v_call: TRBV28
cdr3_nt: TGTGCCAGCAGTCCGAGGGGGAGCCACGAGCAGTACTTC
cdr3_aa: CASSPRGSHEQYF

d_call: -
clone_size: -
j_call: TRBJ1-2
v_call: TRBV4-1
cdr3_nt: TGCGCCAGCAGCGGGTTAGTCCAGAACCGAAAGACCTATGGCTACACCTTC
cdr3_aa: CASSGLVQNRKTYGYTF

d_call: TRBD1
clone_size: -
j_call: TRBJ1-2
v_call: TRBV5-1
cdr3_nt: TGCGCCAGCAGCTTGGAACAGGGGGTGACCTATGGCTACACCTTC
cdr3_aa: CASSLEQGVTYGYTF

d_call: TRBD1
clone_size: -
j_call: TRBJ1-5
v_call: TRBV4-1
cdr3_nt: TGCGCCAGCAGCCTCCAACAGGGGTATAGCAATCAGCCCCAGCATTTT
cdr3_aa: CASSLQQGYSNQPQHF

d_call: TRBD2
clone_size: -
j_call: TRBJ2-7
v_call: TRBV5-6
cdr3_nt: TGTGCCAGCAGCCGGACTAGCGGGCCCTGGGAGCAGTACTTC
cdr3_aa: CASSRTSGPWEQYF

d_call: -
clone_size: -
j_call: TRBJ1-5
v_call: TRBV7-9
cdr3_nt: TGTGCCAGCAGCTTACAGGGGTCTGGCAATCAGCCCCAGCATTTT
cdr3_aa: CASSLQGSGNQPQHF

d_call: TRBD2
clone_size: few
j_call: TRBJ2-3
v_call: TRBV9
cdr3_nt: TGTGCCAGCAGCGTAGCAGGGCGGGAGCGGGCCGATACGCAGTATTTT
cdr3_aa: CASSVAGRERADTQYF

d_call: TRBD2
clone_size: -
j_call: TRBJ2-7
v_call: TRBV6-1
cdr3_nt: TGTGCCAGCAGTGAGGTAGCGGGAGCCTCAAGAGAGCAGTACTTC
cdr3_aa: CASSEVAGASREQYF

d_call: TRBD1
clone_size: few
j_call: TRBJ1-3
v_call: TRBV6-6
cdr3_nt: TGTGCCAGCATTAATCAGGGGGCTGGTGGAAACACCATATATTTT
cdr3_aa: CASINQGAGGNTIYF

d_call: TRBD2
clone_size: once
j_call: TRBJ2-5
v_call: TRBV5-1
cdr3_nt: TGCGCCAGCAGCCCGGGACTAGCGGGAGGGCCGAGGCAAGAGACCCAGTACTTC
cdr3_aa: CASSPGLAGGPRQETQYF

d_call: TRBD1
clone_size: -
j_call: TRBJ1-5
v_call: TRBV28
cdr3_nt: TGTGCCAGCAGTGCCTCGACAGGGGCCCAGCCCCAGCATTTT
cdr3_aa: CASSASTGAQPQHF

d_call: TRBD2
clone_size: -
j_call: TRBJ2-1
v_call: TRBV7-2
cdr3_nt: TGTGCCAGCAGCTTAGCGGGACTAGCGGGAGGGGAGGATGAGCAGTTCTTC
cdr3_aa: CASSLAGLAGGEDEQFF

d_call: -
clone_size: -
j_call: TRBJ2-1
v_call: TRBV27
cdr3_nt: TGTGCCAGCGGCTGGGACCTCTACAATGAGCAGTTCTTC
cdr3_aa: CASGWDLYNEQFF

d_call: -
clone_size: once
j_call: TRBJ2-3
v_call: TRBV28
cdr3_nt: TGTGCCAGCAGTTGGAGTGTCCCAGATACGCAGTATTTT
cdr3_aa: CASSWSVPDTQYF

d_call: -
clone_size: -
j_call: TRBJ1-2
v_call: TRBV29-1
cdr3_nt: TGCAGCGTTGAAGACAGGAACTATGGCTACACCTTC
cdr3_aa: CSVEDRNYGYTF

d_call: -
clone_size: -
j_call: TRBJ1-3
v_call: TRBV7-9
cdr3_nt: TGTGCCAGCAACAAACCTGAATCTGGAAACACCATATATTTT
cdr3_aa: CASNKPESGNTIYF

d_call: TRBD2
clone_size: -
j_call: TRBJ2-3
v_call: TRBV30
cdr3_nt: TGTGCCTGGGGTGGTGGGAGGGTCACAGATACGCAGTATTTT
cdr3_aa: CAWGGGRVTDTQYF

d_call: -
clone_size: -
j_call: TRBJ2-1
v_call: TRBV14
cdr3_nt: TGTGCCAGCAGCCAAGCGATGGGGAGAGGCTACAATGAGCAGTTCTTC
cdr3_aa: CASSQAMGRGYNEQFF

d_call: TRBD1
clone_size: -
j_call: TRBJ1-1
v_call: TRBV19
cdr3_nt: TGTGCCAGTAGCCCTGGGACAGTCAACACTGAAGCTTTCTTT
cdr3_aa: CASSPGTVNTEAFF

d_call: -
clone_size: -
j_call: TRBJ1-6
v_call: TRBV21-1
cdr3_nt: TGTGCCAGCCGGCCCGGGGGAGGGTTTTTCTCCTATAATTCACCCCTCCACTTT
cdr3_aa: CASRPGGGFFSYNSPLHF

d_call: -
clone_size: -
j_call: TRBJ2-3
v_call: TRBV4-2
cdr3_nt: TGTGCCAGCAGCCAAGACCAGGCCGGTATCTCAGATACGCAGTATTTT
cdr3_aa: CASSQDQAGISDTQYF

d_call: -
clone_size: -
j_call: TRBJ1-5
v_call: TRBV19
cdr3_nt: TGTGCCAGTAGTCCTCCGGGCCGAAGCAATCAGCCCCAGCATTTT
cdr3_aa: CASSPPGRSNQPQHF

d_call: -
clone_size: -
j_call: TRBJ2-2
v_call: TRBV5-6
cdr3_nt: TGTGCCAGCAGCTTCTACATTAGTCGGGACACCGGGGAGCTGTTTTTT
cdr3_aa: CASSFYISRDTGELFF

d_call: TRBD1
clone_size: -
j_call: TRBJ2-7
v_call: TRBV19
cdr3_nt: TGTGCCAGTAGTATTTCTTCAGGGGGCAATGGCTACGAGCAGTACTTC
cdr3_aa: CASSISSGGNGYEQYF

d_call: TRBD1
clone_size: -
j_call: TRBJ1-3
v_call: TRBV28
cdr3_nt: TGTGCCAGCAGTTTCCCCGACGGACAGGGCAAACTTGTTCCTGGAAACACCATATATTTT
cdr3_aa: CASSFPDGQGKLVPGNTIYF

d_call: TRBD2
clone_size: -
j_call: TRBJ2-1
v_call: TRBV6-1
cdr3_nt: TGTGCCAGCAGTACCGGGACTACGGGGGATGAGCAGTTCTTC
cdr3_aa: CASSTGTTGDEQFF

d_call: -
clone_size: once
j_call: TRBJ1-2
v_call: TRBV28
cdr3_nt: TGTGCCAGCTATCCTTATAGACGCAGCTATGGCTACACCTTC
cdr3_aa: CASYPYRRSYGYTF

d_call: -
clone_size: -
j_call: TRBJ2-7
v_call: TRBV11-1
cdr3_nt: TGTGCCAGCAGCCCCCAGGAAAGGGCAGCGGTAAAGAACGAGCAGTACTTC
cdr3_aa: CASSPQERAAVKNEQYF

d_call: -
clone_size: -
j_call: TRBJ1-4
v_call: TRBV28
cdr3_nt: TGTGCCAGCAGTCCCCCCAGGGAAAAACTGTTTTTT
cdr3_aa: CASSPPREKLFF

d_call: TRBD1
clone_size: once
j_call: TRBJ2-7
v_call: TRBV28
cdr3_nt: TGTGCCAGTTCGGACAGGGCTGGTATCTACGAGCAGTACTTC
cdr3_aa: CASSDRAGIYEQYF

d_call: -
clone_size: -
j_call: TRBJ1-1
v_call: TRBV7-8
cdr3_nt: TGTGCCAGCAGCTGTTATGACATTTCCACTGAAGCTTTCTTT
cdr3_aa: CASSCYDISTEAFF

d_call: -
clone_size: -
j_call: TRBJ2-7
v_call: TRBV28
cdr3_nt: TGTGCCAGCAGTGCTTCTTACGAGCAGTACTTC
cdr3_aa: CASSASYEQYF

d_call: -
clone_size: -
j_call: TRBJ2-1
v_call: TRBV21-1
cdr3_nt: TGTGCCAGCAGCACCGCCGGGACTAGCGGGGTATCCAATGAGCAGTTCTTC
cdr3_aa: CASSTAGTSGVSNEQFF

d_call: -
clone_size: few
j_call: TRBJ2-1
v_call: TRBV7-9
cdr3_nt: TGTGCCAGCAGCTTATCGCAGGGTTCCTACAATGAGCAGTTCTTC
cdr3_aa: CASSLSQGSYNEQFF

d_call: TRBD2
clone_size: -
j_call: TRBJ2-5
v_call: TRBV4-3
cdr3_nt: TGCGCCAGCAGCCAAGTGGGTAGCGGGGTGCAAGAGACCCAGTACTTC
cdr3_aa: CASSQVGSGVQETQYF

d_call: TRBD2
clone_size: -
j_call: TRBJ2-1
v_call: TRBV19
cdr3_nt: TGTGCCAGTAGCCGGACTAGCGGAACCTACAATGAGCAGTTCTTC
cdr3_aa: CASSRTSGTYNEQFF

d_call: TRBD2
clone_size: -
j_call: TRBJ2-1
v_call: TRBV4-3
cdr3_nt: TGCGCCAGCAGCCCGTTCCAATCACTAGCGGGAGGGAATGAGCAGTTCTTC
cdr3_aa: CASSPFQSLAGGNEQFF

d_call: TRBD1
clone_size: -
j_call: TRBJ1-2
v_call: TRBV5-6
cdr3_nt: TGTGCCAGCAGCGTGGGACAGGCCCCAACTGGCTACACCTTC
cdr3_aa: CASSVGQAPTGYTF

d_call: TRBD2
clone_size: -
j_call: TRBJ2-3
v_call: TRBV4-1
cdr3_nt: TGCGCCAGCAGCCAACTTAGCGGGGGCACAGATACGCAGTATTTT
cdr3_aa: CASSQLSGGTDTQYF

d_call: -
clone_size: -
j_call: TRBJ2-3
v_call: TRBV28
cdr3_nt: TGTGCCAGCAGTCCCCGTAAAGGGGCGATGGCAGATACGCAGTATTTT
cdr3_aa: CASSPRKGAMADTQYF

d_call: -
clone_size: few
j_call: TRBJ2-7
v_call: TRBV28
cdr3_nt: TGTGCCAGCAGTTTCCCCAGAGGGTATGATCTTGGCGGGATCGTTGGCGAGCAGTACTTC
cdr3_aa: CASSFPRGYDLGGIVGEQYF

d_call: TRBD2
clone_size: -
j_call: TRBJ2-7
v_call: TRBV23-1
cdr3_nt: TGCGCCAGCAGTCAATCGGGAGGGAGGAACACCTACGAGCAGTACTTC
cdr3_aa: CASSQSGGRNTYEQYF

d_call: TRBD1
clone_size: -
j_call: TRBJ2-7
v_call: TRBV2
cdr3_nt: TGTGCCAGCACCCCAAGGGGGACAGGGACCGACGAGCAGTACTTC
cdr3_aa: CASTPRGTGTDEQYF

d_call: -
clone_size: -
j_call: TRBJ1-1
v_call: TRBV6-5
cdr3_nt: TGTGCCAGCCAATTGCGGGAAAGTTCGACTGAAGCTTTCTTT
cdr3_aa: CASQLRESSTEAFF

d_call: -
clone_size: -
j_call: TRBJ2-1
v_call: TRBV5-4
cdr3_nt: TGTGCCAGCAGCCCTTTCCCCGATCAGGAATACAATGAGCAGTTCTTC
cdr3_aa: CASSPFPDQEYNEQFF

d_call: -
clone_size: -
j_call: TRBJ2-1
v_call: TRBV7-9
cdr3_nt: TGTGCCAGCAGCTCCGGCTTAGGAGTTCGGTACAATGAGCAGTTCTTC
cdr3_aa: CASSSGLGVRYNEQFF